This T cell receptor beta chain was sequenced for a study of blood T cell repertoires in COVID-19. Study-wide background: PBMCs, B-cell-depleted T cells, or T cells were the source of the cDNA or gDNA that made up the material.

Original methodology: Nucleated cell number was recorded as an estimate derived from reference gene primer amplification. Clones were read by immunoSEQ multiplex PCR, and TCRdb kept only the in-frame ones, dropping some. V, J and clone size were drawn from that table, and D and trimming were deduced from the DNA. The repertoire consists of under 150,000 clones, with 80% occurring once and the leading ten covering over 4%. In germline, CDR1 is MNHNS, CDR2 SASEGT. V was trimmed by 2 bases and J by 7 bases, leaving 11 bases between them. This CDR3 is 13 amino acids long. This sequence was found in a woman aged 50 to 65 with acute or convalescent COVID-19. The chain couples TRBV6-1 to TRBJ1-1; unclear D gene. The specimen was peripheral blood. In nucleotides, the CDR3 is TGTGCCAGCAGTGAACGGGTGAACCTTGAAGCTTTCTTT. This sequence encodes CASSERVNLEAFF.